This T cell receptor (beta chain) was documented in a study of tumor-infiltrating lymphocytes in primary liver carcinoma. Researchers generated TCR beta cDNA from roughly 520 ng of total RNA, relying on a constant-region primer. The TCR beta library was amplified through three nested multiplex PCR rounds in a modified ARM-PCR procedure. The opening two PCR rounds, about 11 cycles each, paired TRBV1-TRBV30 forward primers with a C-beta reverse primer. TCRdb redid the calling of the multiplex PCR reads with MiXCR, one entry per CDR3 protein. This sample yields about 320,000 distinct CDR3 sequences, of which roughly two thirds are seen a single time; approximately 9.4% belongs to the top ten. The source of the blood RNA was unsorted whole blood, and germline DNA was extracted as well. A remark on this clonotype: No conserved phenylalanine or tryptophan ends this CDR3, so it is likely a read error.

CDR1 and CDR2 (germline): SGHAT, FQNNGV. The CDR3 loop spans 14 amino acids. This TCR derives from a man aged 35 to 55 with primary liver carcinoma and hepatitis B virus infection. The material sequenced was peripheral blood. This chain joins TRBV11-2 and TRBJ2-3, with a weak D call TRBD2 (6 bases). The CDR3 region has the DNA TGTGCCTGCAGTCGGGGGTCTTTCACAGATACGCAGTATTTA. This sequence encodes CACSRGSFTDTQYL.